A single sample is the source of the 2 T cell receptor beta chains below, sequenced in a study of CD8 T cells in ankylosing spondylitis. MiXCR was run by TCRdb on the 5' RACE reads, yielding one entry per CDR3 protein. The table records roughly 260,000 distinct CDR3 sequences, about 19% of them present only once. Sequencing input: blood, either unsorted or a sorted T cell fraction (not recorded which). The receptor source for this set is a male donor with ankylosing spondylitis or in good health (not recorded which).

The chain carries TRBV5-1 and TRBJ1-2, with D unresolved. V lost 0 bases, J lost 6 bases, and 15 bases lay in between. The germline CDR1 and CDR2 sequences are SGHRS and YFSETQ. The CDR3 contains 15 residues. The CDR3 DNA is TGCGCCAGCAGCTTGGGATTTGCCGGGAAAGATGGCTACACCTTC. It yields the protein CASSLGFAGKDGYTF.

The chain carries TRBV12-3 or TRBV12-4 and TRBJ2-1, with 10 bases lining up with TRBD2. V shed 7 bases, J shed 7 bases, and the junction held 13 bases outside the gene matches. The CDR3 totals 16 residues. The CDR3 sequence: CASTPKAGGPSNEQFF. The CDR3 coding sequence is TGTGCCAGCACCCCAAAAGCGGGGGGGCCGAGTAATGAGCAGTTCTTC.